Reported below is one T cell receptor beta chain. Its specificity is unknown. Profiled with immunoSEQ multiplex PCR; TCRdb holds only in-frame clones, not every one. This table has about 380,000 clones, approximately 96% appearing once. Trimming cost V 0 bases and J 4 bases, with 10 bases left between them. Germline V gene data show CDR1 as SGHKS and CDR2 as YYEKEE (reference sequence). This CDR3 is built from 14 residues. This sample is drawn from a study of shared clonotypes between healthy human individuals. Study-wide results and caveats: Clonotype sharing across a handful of donors was observed for roughly 5% of naive CD4 clonotypes. Only blood was sampled, and tissue TCR repertoires likely differ from blood ones.

This chain uses TRBV5-5 with TRBJ1-2; tentative D call: TRBD1 (5 bases). What was sequenced was memory CD8+ T cells sorted from blood. The sample's subset: CD45RO+ cells pooled with CCR7-negative TemRA cells. This sequence was found in a man aged 25-45 years in good health. The CDR3 is CASSLVDTFYGYTF. CDR3 DNA: TGTGCCAGCAGCTTGGTGGACACCTTCTATGGCTACACCTTC.